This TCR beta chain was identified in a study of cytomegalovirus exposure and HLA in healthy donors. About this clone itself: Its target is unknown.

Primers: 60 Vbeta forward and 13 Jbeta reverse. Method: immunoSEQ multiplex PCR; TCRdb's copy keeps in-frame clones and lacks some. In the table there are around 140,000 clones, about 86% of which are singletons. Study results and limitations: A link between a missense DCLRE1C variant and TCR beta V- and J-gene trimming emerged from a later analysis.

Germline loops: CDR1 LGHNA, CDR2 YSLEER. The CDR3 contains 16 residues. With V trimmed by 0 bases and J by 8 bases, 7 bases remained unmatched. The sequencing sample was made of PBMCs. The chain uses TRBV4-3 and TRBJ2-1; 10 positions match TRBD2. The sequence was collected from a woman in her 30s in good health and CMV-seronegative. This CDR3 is CASSQESLAGAHEQFF. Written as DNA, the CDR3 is TGCGCCAGCAGCCAAGAGAGTCTAGCGGGAGCCCATGAGCAGTTCTTC.